The clone carrying this T cell receptor (beta chain) occurred a few times. Its target is not known. The sample is drawn from a study of tissue T cells after allogeneic stem cell transplantation. Study outcomes and limitations: Few T cell clones were shared across patients, but motif clusters showed tissue-specific shared signatures. Tissue-detected TCR repertoire was only partly captured by blood and spleen T cells.

Autopsy tissues included GI tract, liver, skin and lymphoid organs. This CDR3 region has 13 residues. The V and J ends lost 2 bases and 5 bases respectively, with 4 bases between them. Germline-derived CDR1 and CDR2 are LGHDT and YNNKEL (reference sequence). Survey-depth TCRbeta CDR3 sequencing reported V/J genes and productive frequencies. The protocol was immunoSEQ multiplex PCR, while the TCRdb copy is restricted to in-frame clones and leaves out a portion. The sample lists roughly 25,000 clones, 73% occurring once. This TCR was sampled from a female donor of 60 years or more with lung cancer. The V call is TRBV3-1 (or the pseudogene TRBV3-2), the J call TRBJ1-6; D is undetermined. The specimen comprised tissue from the ileum, sampled at autopsy. CDR3: CASSQSNNSPLHF. CDR3 DNA: TGTGCCAGCAGCCAAAGCAATAATTCACCCCTCCACTTT.